The clone carrying this T cell receptor (beta chain) has only a few counts. Its antigen is still unknown. The protein listed by TCRdb differs at residue 11 from the translated DNA, so the DNA translation is shown. The gene symbols are mouse symbols. The read halts 3 residues ahead of the CDR3 end, with the missing end drawn from the germline J gene. cDNA reverse transcribed from extracted RNA served as the sequencing template. Clones were read by immunoSEQ multiplex PCR, and TCRdb kept only the in-frame ones, dropping some. The sample holds some 110,000 clones, and no clone turns up only once. These data come from a study of CD8+ T cells in alopecia areata. Study conclusions and caveats: Lesional scalp, especially alopecia totalis/universalis, showed higher clonality than normal scalp. It was less clear whether patients shared TCRs than it was in mice, possibly because of HLA.

Between the trimmed V and J ends, which lost 1 base and 10 bases, there was a span of 11 bases. Germline V gene data show CDR1 as LGHNA and CDR2 as YNLKQL (reference sequence). The CDR3 is 14 amino acids. The sequence was obtained from a C3H/HeJ mouse with alopecia areata. This strain's MHC haplotype is H2-k. The sequencing input was lesional skin. The chain carries TRBV5 and TRBJ1-6, with TRBD1 as a possible D gene (5 bases). TRBJ1-6 is sorted into the ORF group, with uncertain function. CDR3 sequence reads: CASSQVGVGSPLYF. CDR3 DNA, as far as it was read: TGTGCCAGCAGCCAAGTGGGGGTTGGGTCGCCC.